These 29 T cell receptor beta chains share one sample of origin, sequenced in a study of shared T cell receptors in the human thymus. Only in-frame clones appear in the TCRdb table, and some are missing; sequencing was by immunoSEQ multiplex PCR. The sample lists more than 550,000 clones; 70% to 90% were seen once. The same data also contributed to another study, on human thymus T cells.

Source material: thymocytes. The receptors were gathered from a girl less than two years old with a congenital heart defect.

There are a few counts of this clone. The rearrangement uses TRBV30 and TRBJ1-5; TRBD1 matches at 7 bases. Trimming removed 2 bases from V and 6 bases from J; junction bases left unmatched: 22. Germline CDR1 and CDR2: GTSNPN and SVGIG (reference sequence). This CDR3 comprises 19 residues. CDR3 protein: CAWSRQGMGFRFLGQPQHF. The CDR3 nucleotides read TGTGCCTGGAGTCGACAGGGAATGGGGTTTAGGTTTTTGGGTCAGCCCCAGCATTTT.

This clone occurred once. The V and J genes are TRBV28 and TRBJ2-7, with 7 bases that match TRBD2. The trim removed 7 bases at V and 3 bases at J, leaving 15 bases unmatched. Germline V gives CDR1 MDHEN, CDR2 SYDVKM. This CDR3 is 16 amino acids long. The CDR3 sequence is CASTPFPGEGDYEQYF. Here the CDR3 DNA reads TGTGCCAGCACCCCCTTCCCGGGGGAGGGCGACTACGAGCAGTACTTC.

The chain has TRBV6-5 and TRBJ1-2, with 9 positions matching TRBD1. The V segment lost 4 bases and the J segment 0 bases; nucleotides outside the gene matches: 6. The CDR3 runs 16 residues. Germline V lookup: CDR1 MNHEY, CDR2 SVGAGI. CDR3 sequence (DNA): TGTGCCAGCAGTTTCCGGGACAGGGTTGCTAACTATGGCTACACCTTC. As protein: CASSFRDRVANYGYTF.

The chain recombines TRBV5-4 with TRBJ1-2; possible D gene TRBD1, 6 bases. The CDR3 has 14 residues. V was clipped by 3 bases and J by 1 base, with 10 bases between them. CDR1 is SGHNT and CDR2 is YYREEE in the germline V gene (reference sequence). CDR3 in amino acids: CASSSLGGNYGYTF. CDR3 nucleotides: TGTGCCAGCAGCTCGCTAGGGGGTAACTATGGCTACACCTTC.

V is TRBV25-1 and J is TRBJ1-4; tentative D call: TRBD1 (5 bases). V was trimmed by 1 base and J by 7 bases, leaving 16 bases between them. CDR3 size: 16 residues. Germline CDR1 reads MGHDK; CDR2 reads SYGVNS. CDR3 protein: CASSECLGREGEKLFF. CDR3 DNA: TGTGCCAGCAGTGAATGTCTTGGCAGGGAGGGTGAAAAACTGTTTTTT.

This chain links TRBV6-5 with TRBJ2-1, with 12 positions matching TRBD2. CDR1 is MNHEY, CDR2 SVGAGI, per germline. The CDR3 contains 15 residues. After removal of 5 bases from V and 6 bases from J, the junction contained 5 bases not matched to a gene. The CDR3 sequence: CASSLRTSGANEQFF. For the CDR3, the DNA is TGTGCCAGCAGTCTACGGACTAGCGGGGCCAATGAGCAGTTCTTC.

The V call is TRBV6-5, the J call TRBJ2-1; tentatively, D is TRBD1 (6 bases). Germline values: CDR1 MNHEY, CDR2 SVGAGI. This CDR3 contains 15 residues. Deletions cut 6 bases from V and 7 bases from J, with 19 bases between. CDR3 amino acids: CASSTTGTPGNEQFF. CDR3 in DNA: TGTGCCAGCAGCACAACGGGGACACCCGGGAATGAGCAGTTCTTC.

This rearrangement joins TRBV9 to TRBJ1-2; TRBD1 aligns across 8 bases. The CDR3 contains 17 residues. Trimming cost V 4 bases and J 8 bases; bases outside gene matches: 19. Per germline, CDR1 SGDLS and CDR2 YYNGEE. The CDR3 sequence: CASSPPEDRVSKGGYTF. The DNA for the CDR3 is TGTGCCAGCAGCCCACCGGAGGACAGGGTTAGTAAAGGAGGCTACACCTTC.

The CDR3 protein is CARSRTKDSPTPYSNQPQHF. The DNA for the CDR3 is TGCGCCAGATCCAGGACCAAAGACAGTCCAACCCCATATAGCAATCAGCCCCAGCATTTT. The rearrangement links TRBV5-1 to TRBJ1-5, with D maybe TRBD1 (5 bases). The CDR3 covers 20 residues. V was clipped by 8 bases and J by 0 bases, with 30 bases between them. The germline CDR1 and CDR2 sequences are SGHRS and YFSETQ.

The CDR3 here is CASSNDREQANEKLFF. CDR3 in DNA: TGTGCCAGCAGTAACGACAGGGAACAGGCCAATGAAAAACTGTTTTTT. This rearrangement joins TRBV2 to TRBJ1-4; 7 nucleotides match TRBD1. V gave up 5 bases and J gave up 5 bases; unmatched junction bases: 11. Germline values: CDR1 SNHLY, CDR2 FYNNEI. This CDR3 has 16 amino acids.

This clone came up a few times. The rearrangement links TRBV2 to TRBJ1-6; D call uncertain. CDR3 length: 16 residues. With 6 bases removed from V and 0 bases from J, the gap between germline ends came to 12 bases. In germline, CDR1 is SNHLY, CDR2 FYNNEI. CDR3 DNA sequence: TGTGCCAGCAGGGGGAGGTGGAGCTCCTATAATTCACCCCTCCACTTT. It yields the protein CASRGRWSSYNSPLHF.

CDR3 DNA sequence: TGCGCCAGCAGCTTGGCGCAGGGGAATTCACCCCTCCACTTT. Encoded protein: CASSLAQGNSPLHF. The chain links TRBV5-1 to TRBJ1-6, with D tentatively TRBD1 (6 bases). Germline CDR1 SGHRS, CDR2 YFSETQ. Trimming pared 0 bases from V and 7 bases from J, leaving 8 bases between. The CDR3 consists of 14 residues. Together with reference TRBV5-1 and TRBJ1-6, the CDR3 gives the full variable domain: KAGVTQTPRYLIKTRGQQVTLSCSPISGHRSVSWYQQTPGQGLQFLFEYFSETQRNKGNFPGRFSGRQFSNSRSEMNVSTLELGDSALYLCASSLAQGNSPLHFGNGTRLTVT.

The CDR3 nucleotides are TGTGCCACCAGCAGGCCAGGTCTGGGCAATCAGCCCCAGCATTTT. Its translation: CATSRPGLGNQPQHF. The chain links TRBV15 to TRBJ1-5, with D unclear. The V end lost 3 bases, the J end lost 2 bases, and 11 bases lay between the germline ends. CDR3 size: 15 residues. The germline CDR1 and CDR2 sequences are LNHNV and YYDKDF (reference sequence). Based on the CDR3 plus reference TRBV15 and TRBJ1-5, the full variable domain is DAMVIQNPRYQVTQFGKPVTLSCSQTLNHNVMYWYQQKSSQAPKLLFHYYDKDFNNEADTPDNFQSRRPNTSFCFLDIRSPGLGDTAMYLCATSRPGLGNQPQHFGDGTRLSIL.

This clone was recorded only once. The CDR3 here is CASSSRQGTGANVLTF. The CDR3 nucleotides are TGTGCCAGCAGTTCTCGACAGGGTACTGGGGCCAACGTCCTGACTTTC. The chain combines TRBV27 with TRBJ2-6; 7 nucleotides agree with TRBD1. CDR1 is MNHEY, CDR2 SMNVEV, per germline (reference sequence). Trimming took 4 bases from V and 2 from J; bases not matched to a gene: 5. This CDR3 spans 16 amino acids. Drawing the rest from reference TRBV27 and TRBJ2-6, the complete variable domain is EAQVTQNPRYLITVTGKKLTVTCSQNMNHEYMSWYRQDPGLGLRQIYYSMNVEVTDKGDVPEGYKVSRKEKRNFPLILESPSPNQTSLYFCASSSRQGTGANVLTFGAGSRLTVL.

This chain joins TRBV28 and TRBJ1-5, with a tentative D call TRBD1 (5 bases). V dropped 5 bases and J dropped 9 bases, with 26 bases sitting between them. This CDR3 is built from 17 residues. The germline gives CDR1 MDHEN, CDR2 SYDVKM. This chain's CDR3 is CASSAQYPRRGPWPQHF. The CDR3 DNA follows: TGTGCCAGCAGTGCACAGTACCCAAGGCGGGGCCCATGGCCCCAGCATTTT.

This sequence joins TRBV10-2 and TRBJ1-4, with no clear D. The V and J ends lost 2 bases and 8 bases respectively, with 21 bases between them. The CDR3 is 17 residues long. Per the germline V gene, CDR1 is WSHSY and CDR2 is SAAADI. CDR3 nucleotide sequence: TGCGCCAGCAGTGAGCGCGGAACTTTAGAGGTCCGGGAAAAACTGTTTTTT. Translation: CASSERGTLEVREKLFF.

The chain recombines TRBV9 with TRBJ2-7; 7 positions agree with TRBD2. CDR3 length: 16 residues. J was trimmed by 1 base and V by 3 bases; bases with no gene match: 10. The germline V gene has CDR1 SGDLS and CDR2 YYNGEE. CDR3 region: CASSGGGEAGSYEQYF. DNA of the CDR3: TGTGCCAGCAGCGGGGGGGGTGAGGCGGGGTCCTACGAGCAGTACTTC.

The gene calls are TRBV7-2 and TRBJ2-3; TRBD1 agrees at 8 bases. The V gene end was trimmed by 1 base and the J gene end by 4 bases; junction bases not matched to a gene: 1. Germline V gene lookup returns CDR1 SGHTA and CDR2 FQGNSA. The CDR3 extends over 14 amino acids. CDR3 in amino acids: CASSLDRGADTQYF. CDR3 in DNA: TGTGCCAGCAGCTTAGACAGGGGGGCAGATACGCAGTATTTT.

J is TRBJ2-7 and V is TRBV14; tentatively, D is TRBD2 (5 bases). The CDR3 runs to 17 residues. The V end lost 0 bases, the J end lost 0 bases, and 15 bases lay between the germline ends. Germline V gives CDR1 SGHDN, CDR2 FVKESK. Here the CDR3 reads CASSQDQVGDTSYEQYF. The CDR3 nucleotides are TGTGCCAGCAGCCAAGATCAAGTGGGAGACACCTCCTACGAGCAGTACTTC.

The chain employs TRBV19 and TRBJ1-1, with D possibly TRBD1 on 6 matching bases. The CDR3 sequence is 16 residues long. The V and J ends lost 11 bases and 0 bases respectively, with 22 bases between them. Germline loops: CDR1 LNHDA, CDR2 SQIVND (reference sequence). The CDR3 DNA sequence: TGTGCCTCCCCTGGGGGGGGGCAAAATTTGAACACTGAAGCTTTCTTT. It codes for CASPGGGQNLNTEAFF.

This clone has only a few counts. The chain has TRBV4-2 and TRBJ2-1; 11 bases map to TRBD2. The CDR3 runs 22 residues. J gave up 2 bases and V 1 base, and 19 bases lay outside the gene matches. CDR1 is LGHNA, CDR2 YNFKEQ, per germline. This CDR3 reads CASSQGGGRKGSGGGTYNEQFF. The CDR3 nucleotides are TGTGCCAGCAGCCAAGGAGGGGGGAGGAAGGGTAGCGGGGGGGGAACCTACAATGAGCAGTTCTTC.

The J gene is TRBJ2-1, the V gene TRBV7-9, with TRBD2 as a possible D gene (5 bases). The CDR3 is 15 residues long. V was shortened by 1 base and J by 4 bases, with 11 bases between the two germline ends. The germline gives CDR1 SEHNR, CDR2 FQNEAQ (reference sequence). CDR3 nucleotides: TGTGCCAGCAGCTTAGTGGGTGGGAGTTACAATGAGCAGTTCTTC. This gives the protein CASSLVGGSYNEQFF.

CDR3 sequence: CASSGTLQETQYF. CDR3 nucleotide sequence: TGTGCCAGCAGCGGGACACTCCAAGAGACCCAGTACTTC. V and J are TRBV9 and TRBJ2-5; D is perhaps TRBD1 (5 bases). Trimming stripped 3 bases from V and 1 base from J, with 7 bases between. This CDR3 is built from 13 residues. CDR1 and CDR2 (germline): SGDLS, YYNGEE. Based on the CDR3 plus reference TRBV9 and TRBJ2-5, the full variable domain is DSGVTQTPKHLITATGQRVTLRCSPRSGDLSVYWYQQSLDQGLQFLIQYYNGEERAKGNILERFSAQQFPDLHSELNLSSLELGDSALYFCASSGTLQETQYFGPGTRLLVL.

The chain is built from TRBV5-1 and TRBJ1-1, with 8 bases aligning to TRBD1. CDR1 and CDR2 from the germline V gene are SGHRS and YFSETQ. The CDR3 consists of 14 residues. Losses at the gene ends were 2 bases for V and 1 base for J; bases not matched to a gene: 1. Here the CDR3 reads CASSFGQGNTEAFF. The CDR3 coding sequence is TGCGCCAGCAGCTTTGGACAGGGGAACACTGAAGCTTTCTTT.

This chain joins TRBV4-1 and TRBJ2-1, with D possibly being TRBD2 (7 bases). Trimming removed 0 bases at V and 4 bases at J, with 16 bases between. Germline V gives CDR1 MGHRA, CDR2 YSYEKL. The CDR3 covers 17 residues. CDR3 nucleotide sequence: TGCGCCAGCAGCCAAGATTGGGGGGGCAGATTATACAATGAGCAGTTCTTC. Its protein product is CASSQDWGGRLYNEQFF.

V usage is TRBV7-4 and J usage is TRBJ1-1, with D perhaps matching TRBD1 (6 bases). The CDR3 totals 15 residues. Germline V gives CDR1 SGHVT, CDR2 SQSDAQ. Trimming took 4 bases from V and 4 from J, leaving 16 bases between them. CDR3 residues: CASSSATTGSTEAFF. CDR3 coding DNA: TGTGCCAGCAGCTCAGCAACTACAGGGAGCACTGAAGCTTTCTTT.

The chain links TRBV12-5 to TRBJ1-1; maybe TRBD1 (5 bases). V lost 4 bases and J 2 bases, leaving 17 bases between the germline ends. The CDR3 has 16 amino acids. Germline assignment: CDR1 LGHNT and CDR2 FRNRAP. Here the CDR3 reads CASGSRGTGDNTEAFF. The CDR3 bases are TGTGCTAGTGGTTCCCGTGGGACGGGGGATAACACTGAAGCTTTCTTT. Using reference TRBV12-5 and TRBJ1-1 for the parts outside the CDR3, the full variable domain is DARVTQTPRHKVTEMGQEVTMRCQPILGHNTVFWYRQTMMQGLELLAYFRNRAPLDDSGMPKDRFSAEMPDATLATLKIQPSEPRDSAVYFCASGSRGTGDNTEAFFGQGTRLTVV.

This clone appeared a few times. The chain employs TRBV7-2 and TRBJ2-7; 9 bases agree with TRBD1. J gave up 4 bases and V 7 bases, and 8 bases lay outside the gene matches. The CDR3 runs to 14 residues. The germline V gene has CDR1 SGHTA and CDR2 FQGNSA. CDR3 sequence: CASTGTGRGYEQYF. CDR3 bases: TGTGCCAGCACCGGGACAGGGAGAGGGTACGAGCAGTACTTC.

The rearrangement uses TRBV7-9 and TRBJ1-1; the D is unclear. The CDR3 runs 14 residues. Germline CDR1 and CDR2: SEHNR and FQNEAQ (reference sequence). V gave up 6 bases and J gave up 3 bases, with 14 bases separating them. CDR3 sequence: CASRGGIRDTEAFF. As DNA, the CDR3 is TGTGCCAGCAGGGGCGGGATTCGGGACACTGAAGCTTTCTTT. The complete variable domain, with remaining parts taken from reference TRBV7-9 and TRBJ1-1, reads DTGVSQNPRHKITKRGQNVTFRCDPISEHNRLYWYRQTLGQGPEFLTYFQNEAQLEKSRLLSDRFSAERPKGSFSTLEIQRTEQGDSAMYLCASRGGIRDTEAFFGQGTRLTVV.